The 25 T cell receptor beta chains below were found in one sample sequenced in a study of chemoradiotherapy in HPV16-positive cancers. Libraries were prepared by immunoSEQ multiplex PCR; TCRdb keeps only in-frame clonotypes and omits some of them. The table has approximately 11,000 clones, more than 70% seen once. The source material was blood, sampled from a patient who underwent chemoradiotherapy. These receptors were collected from a human donor with HPV-associated anogenital cancer.

This clone was seen only once. The gene calls are TRBV11-3 and TRBJ2-1; 8 bases align to TRBD2. This CDR3 is 16 amino acids long. The germline V gene encodes CDR1 SGHNT and CDR2 YENEEA. After removal of 1 base from V and 7 bases from J, the junction contained 9 bases not matched to a gene. This CDR3 is CASSLGNGGALNEQFF. DNA for the CDR3: TGTGCCAGCAGCTTAGGGAACGGGGGGGCCTTAAATGAGCAGTTCTTC.

The chain combines TRBV10-3 with TRBJ1-3, with D possibly TRBD1 on 6 matching bases. The germline gives CDR1 ENHRY, CDR2 SYGVKD. There are 17 residues in the CDR3. Trimming left V 0 bases short and J 5 bases short, with 17 bases between. This CDR3 reads CAISESQGRAVRNTIYF. DNA of the CDR3: TGTGCCATCAGTGAGTCGCAGGGGCGAGCGGTTAGAAACACCATATATTTT.

V gene TRBV20-1 combines with J gene TRBJ1-2; 10 nucleotides align to TRBD1. This CDR3 is 11 amino acids long. The germline gives CDR1 DFQATT, CDR2 SNEGSKA (reference sequence). Written as DNA, the CDR3 is TGCAGCGGGACAGGGGACTATGGCTACACCTTC. It encodes CSGTGDYGYTF.

This chain links TRBV7-2 with TRBJ2-6; D not resolved. The CDR3 is made up of 13 amino acids. Germline assignment: CDR1 SGHTA and CDR2 FQGNSA. Deletions cut 3 bases from V and 2 bases from J, with 2 bases between. CDR3 amino acids: CASSFAGANVLTF. The CDR3 coding sequence is TGTGCCAGCAGCTTTGCTGGGGCCAACGTCCTGACTTTC. The whole variable domain, remainder taken from reference TRBV7-2 and TRBJ2-6, is GAGVSQSPSNKVTEKGKDVELRCDPISGHTALYWYRQSLGQGLEFLIYFQGNSAPDKSGLPSDRFSAERTGGSVSTLTIQRTQQEDSAVYLCASSFAGANVLTFGAGSRLTVL.

The chain carries TRBV11-1 and TRBJ2-7; TRBD2 matches at 9 bases. Germline-derived CDR1 and CDR2 are SGHAT and FQDESV (reference sequence). V was pared by 1 base and J by 0 bases, with 1 base of the junction left unmatched. CDR3 length: 15 residues. The CDR3 region has the DNA TGTGCCAGCAGCTTAGAAGCGGGGGGCTCCTACGAGCAGTACTTC. This codes for CASSLEAGGSYEQYF. Full variable domain (remainder filled in from reference TRBV11-1 and TRBJ2-7): EAEVAQSPRYKITEKSQAVAFWCDPISGHATLYWYRQILGQGPELLVQFQDESVVDDSQLPKDRFSAERLKGVDSTLKIQPAELGDSAMYLCASSLEAGGSYEQYFGPGTRLTVT.

The chain employs TRBV14 and TRBJ2-1, with a weak D call TRBD2 (5 bases). CDR3 length equals 12 residues. Per the germline V gene, CDR1 is SGHDN and CDR2 is FVKESK. Trimming pared 0 bases from V and 10 bases from J, leaving 7 bases between. The CDR3 DNA follows: TGTGCCAGCAGCCAAGATGACTACGAGCAGTTCTTC. This translates into CASSQDDYEQFF. Filled out from reference TRBV14 and TRBJ2-1, the complete variable domain reads EAGVTQFPSHSVIEKGQTVTLRCDPISGHDNLYWYRRVMGKEIKFLLHFVKESKQDESGMPNNRFLAERTGGTYSTLKVQPAELEDSGVYFCASSQDDYEQFFGPGTRLTVL.

This chain uses TRBV6-5 with TRBJ1-6, with D uncertain. CDR1 and CDR2 (germline): MNHEY, SVGAGI. This CDR3 region has 15 residues. Trimming cost V 0 bases and J 8 bases, with 11 bases left between them. CDR3 nucleotides: TGTGCCAGCAGTTACTCCAGGACGGGCGATTCACCCCTCCACTTT. It translates to CASSYSRTGDSPLHF.

CDR3 sequence reads: CASSPPGWEGTPYEQYF. The CDR3 region has the DNA TGTGCCAGCAGCCCTCCCGGTTGGGAAGGGACCCCCTACGAGCAGTACTTC. V usage is TRBV13 and J usage is TRBJ2-7, with D possibly being TRBD1 or TRBD2 (5 bases each). From germline, CDR1 is PRHDT and CDR2 FYEKMQ (reference sequence). The CDR3 totals 17 residues. V lost 5 bases, J lost 2 bases, and 22 bases lay in between.

V usage is TRBV5-6 and J usage is TRBJ2-2; the D is unclear. Trimming left V 2 bases short and J 3 bases short, with 2 bases between. Per the germline V gene, CDR1 is SGHDT and CDR2 is YYEEEE. The CDR3 length is 12 residues. Here the CDR3 reads CASSLYTGELFF. The CDR3 DNA reads as TGTGCCAGCAGCTTATACACCGGGGAGCTGTTTTTT.

A few counts support this clone. J is TRBJ1-2 and V is TRBV15; TRBD1 aligns across 8 bases. This CDR3 comprises 15 residues. After removal of 4 bases from V and 3 bases from J, the junction contained 7 bases not matched to a gene. Germline CDR1 and CDR2: LNHNV and YYDKDF (reference sequence). The CDR3 is CATSMDREWHYGYTF. Here the CDR3 DNA reads TGTGCCACCAGCATGGACAGGGAATGGCACTATGGCTACACCTTC.

With regard to this clone: A read error may produce the germline difference seen at one junction end. The V gene is TRBV15, the J gene TRBJ1-1; 10 positions agree with TRBD1. Germline V CDR1 and CDR2: LNHNV, YYDKDF (reference sequence). This CDR3 spans 14 amino acids. This CDR3 reads CATSGDRGRTEAFF. For the CDR3, the DNA is TGTGCCACCAGCGGAGACAGGGGGCGGACTGAAGCTTTCTTT.

This clone appeared a single time. The rearrangement uses TRBV11-3 and TRBJ1-6; D not certain. The CDR3 has 13 amino acids. Trimming stripped 3 bases from V and 5 bases from J, with 5 bases between. Germline loops: CDR1 SGHNT, CDR2 YENEEA. The CDR3, as DNA: TGTGCCAGCAGCTTCACCGATAATTCACCCCTCCACTTT. This translates into CASSFTDNSPLHF.

This clone came up a few times. In DNA form, the CDR3 reads TGTGCCAGCAGTAGGGGGCAGAACAATCAGCCCCAGCATTTT. It codes for CASSRGQNNQPQHF. The chain has TRBV2 and TRBJ1-5, with 7 bases lining up with TRBD1. Germline lookup yields CDR1 SNHLY and CDR2 FYNNEI. V gave up 5 bases and J gave up 3 bases; unmatched junction bases: 4. The CDR3 totals 14 residues.

This clone was picked up one time. This chain links TRBV7-6 with TRBJ2-2; D might be TRBD1 (8 bases). The CDR3 consists of 18 residues. CDR1 SGHVS and CDR2 FNYEAQ come from the germline V gene. V was cut by 1 base and J by 3 bases, with 18 bases left in between. CDR3 amino acids: CASSLVYGTGGDTGELFF. DNA of the CDR3: TGTGCCAGCAGCTTAGTTTATGGCACAGGGGGGGACACCGGGGAGCTGTTTTTT.

CDR3 sequence (DNA): TGTGCCAGCCACGGACTAGCAACAGATACGCAGTATTTT. It codes for CASHGLATDTQYF. The chain couples TRBV2 to TRBJ2-3; 8 bases are a match to TRBD2. From germline, CDR1 is SNHLY and CDR2 FYNNEI. The CDR3 is 13 amino acids. V trimming: 8 bases; J trimming: 3 bases; junction bases outside the gene matches: 4.

This clone was counted a single time. The V gene is TRBV4-3, the J gene TRBJ2-3; D is uncertain. With 3 bases removed from V and 0 bases from J, the gap between germline ends came to 7 bases. The germline CDR1 and CDR2 sequences are LGHNA and YSLEER. This CDR3 is built from 14 residues. CDR3 region: CASSQKPSTDTQYF. The CDR3 coding sequence is TGCGCCAGCAGCCAGAAGCCAAGCACAGATACGCAGTATTTT.

The rearrangement links TRBV7-2 to TRBJ1-6, with 9 bases identical to TRBD1. The J segment lost 7 bases and the V segment lost 7 bases, leaving 5 bases of the junction unmatched. There are 14 residues in the CDR3. From germline, CDR1 is SGHTA and CDR2 FQGNSA. CDR3 coding DNA: TGTGCCAGCAACCGCGACAGGGGGAATTCACCCCTCCACTTT. Its protein product is CASNRDRGNSPLHF.

This clone was recorded only once. The chain couples TRBV18 to TRBJ1-3, with D unresolved. Per the germline V gene, CDR1 is KGHSH and CDR2 is LQKENI. Trimming pared 4 bases from V and 1 base from J, leaving 14 bases between. The CDR3 totals 16 residues. This CDR3 reads CASSQAAAGSGNTIYF. The CDR3 bases are TGTGCCAGCTCACAGGCGGCAGCGGGGTCTGGAAACACCATATATTTT.

This clone showed up just once. The chain carries TRBV6-1 and TRBJ2-7, with D possibly called TRBD1 or TRBD2 (5 bases each). CDR1 is MNHNS, CDR2 SASEGT, per germline. V was trimmed by 2 bases and J by 4 bases, leaving 18 bases between them. The length of the CDR3 is 16 residues. CDR3 sequence reads: CASSERGRRGSYEQYF. The DNA for the CDR3 is TGTGCCAGCAGTGAAAGGGGCAGACGAGGGTCATACGAGCAGTACTTC.

This sequence joins TRBV19 and TRBJ1-2; 7 bases map to TRBD1. V shed 8 bases and J 4 bases; nucleotides not matched to a gene: 10. Germline V gene data show CDR1 as LNHDA and CDR2 as SQIVND (reference sequence). The CDR3 is made up of 14 amino acids. CDR3 region: CASLPGQRSYGYTF. DNA of the CDR3: TGTGCCAGTCTTCCGGGACAGAGAAGCTATGGCTACACCTTC. Full variable domain (missing parts from reference TRBV19 and TRBJ1-2): DGGITQSPKYLFRKEGQNVTLSCEQNLNHDAMYWYRQDPGQGLRLIYYSQIVNDFQKGDIAEGYSVSREKKESFPLTVTSAQKNPTAFYLCASLPGQRSYGYTFGSGTRLTVV.

The gene calls are TRBV19 and TRBJ2-1; TRBD1 might be the D (6 bases). CDR3 length: 15 residues. The V gene's germline CDR1 is LNHDA and CDR2 SQIVND (reference sequence). V lost 4 bases, J lost 2 bases, and 12 bases lay in between. The DNA of the CDR3 is TGTGCCAGTAGTACGAGGACAGTTGCCTACAATGAGCAGTTCTTC. This gives the protein CASSTRTVAYNEQFF.

The V and J genes are TRBV11-3 and TRBJ2-1; 9 nucleotides agree with TRBD1. Germline CDR1 is SGHNT and CDR2 is YENEEA. J was trimmed by 8 bases and V by 4 bases; bases with no gene match: 9. There are 15 residues in the CDR3. The CDR3 sequence: CASSWGQGPGDEQFF. CDR3 DNA: TGTGCCAGCAGCTGGGGACAGGGACCCGGCGATGAGCAGTTCTTC.

CDR3 residues: CASSQEILNTEAFF. The CDR3 DNA is TGCGCCAGCAGCCAGGAGATTTTGAACACTGAAGCTTTCTTT. The J gene is TRBJ1-1, the V gene TRBV4-1; D not resolved. The length of the CDR3 is 14 residues. CDR1 and CDR2 from the germline V gene are MGHRA and YSYEKL. V lost 3 bases to trimming and J lost 0 bases, with 8 bases between them.

This clone is large (0.1 to 1%) within its sample. The chain recombines TRBV10-3 with TRBJ2-2; 8 positions match TRBD1. V gave up 8 bases and J gave up 0 bases; unmatched junction bases: 5. Germline lookup yields CDR1 ENHRY and CDR2 SYGVKD. CDR3 length equals 15 residues. CDR3 region: CAIPGGRANTGELFF. In DNA form, the CDR3 reads TGTGCCATCCCAGGGGGCAGGGCGAACACCGGGGAGCTGTTTTTT.

The rearrangement joins TRBV4-3 to TRBJ2-7; no clear D gene. The CDR3 has 14 residues. Germline CDR1 LGHNA, CDR2 YSLEER. The V end lost 1 base, the J end lost 3 bases, and 10 bases lay between the germline ends. The CDR3: CASSQVTGSYEQYF. CDR3 coding DNA: TGCGCCAGCAGCCAAGTTACGGGTAGCTACGAGCAGTACTTC.